A selection of T cell receptor beta chains follows, all from one sample in a study of blood T cell repertoires in COVID-19. Only in-frame clones appear in the TCRdb table, and some are missing; sequencing was by immunoSEQ multiplex PCR. The table lists about 140,000 clones, around three quarters of them singletons, with roughly 4.2% in the top ten. What was sequenced was peripheral blood. The receptors derive from a man aged 60 to 69 with acute or convalescent COVID-19. The CDR3 runs from the conserved cysteine through the conserved F or W. Fields, in order: D gene, V gene, clone size, J gene, CDR3 DNA, CDR3 protein. The D gene is left open where the match is weak. Size is stated for part of the rows, as once, few or many counts, or as a class when the clone is expanded.

NA	TRBV15	NA	TRBJ1-1	TGTGCCACCAGCCCCTTGAGTGAGAGGATGAACACTGAAGCTTTCTTT	CATSPLSERMNTEAFF
TRBD1	TRBV28	NA	TRBJ2-7	TGTGCCAGCAGGCCCCCGACAGGGAGAGTACACGAGCAGTACTTC	CASRPPTGRVHEQYF
NA	TRBV3-1/TRBV3-2	NA	TRBJ1-2	TGTGCCAGCAGCCCTGGTGAAAGACAGTTCGACACCTTC	CASSPGERQFDTF
TRBD2	TRBV3-1/TRBV3-2	NA	TRBJ2-5	TGTGCCAGCAGCCAAGAGGGGCTAGGGCGGGAGCGGGAGGAGGAGACCCAGTACTTC	CASSQEGLGREREEETQYF
NA	TRBV11-2	NA	TRBJ2-2	TGTGCCAGCAGCTTAATGCCGGGGGGGACAGGGTACACCGGGGAGCTGTTTTTT	CASSLMPGGTGYTGELFF
TRBD1	TRBV3-1/TRBV3-2	once	TRBJ2-7	TGTGCCAGCAGCCAAGAACCCCGGGACAGGAAGACCTACGAGCAGTACTTC	CASSQEPRDRKTYEQYF
TRBD1	TRBV5-1	medium-sized	TRBJ2-7	TGCGCCAGCAGCTTGGAATTTAGGGACAGAACTTACGAGCAGTACTTC	CASSLEFRDRTYEQYF
NA	TRBV12-5	NA	TRBJ1-2	TGTGCTAGTGGCTTTGGGGCAGATGGCTACACCTTC	CASGFGADGYTF
TRBD1	TRBV12-5	NA	TRBJ1-1	TGTGCTAGTGGTTTGCAGTCAGGGGGCCTAGGAGGTGAAGCTTTCTTT	CASGLQSGGLGGEAFF
TRBD1	TRBV30	NA	TRBJ1-2	TGTGCCTGGAGTGTAACACAGGGGGCTGACAATGGCTACACCTTC	CAWSVTQGADNGYTF
TRBD1	TRBV19	few	TRBJ1-5	TGTGCCAGTAGTATCTGGACAGGGGGCTTGCAGCCCCAGCATTTT	CASSIWTGGLQPQHF
TRBD1	TRBV5-1	NA	TRBJ1-1	TGCGCCAGCAGCTCGACAGGGATGGGAGGTGAAGCTTTCTTT	CASSSTGMGGEAFF
NA	TRBV7-9	NA	TRBJ2-1	TGTGCCAGCAGCTTAGAACTACCATCCAATGAGCAGTTCTTC	CASSLELPSNEQFF
TRBD1	TRBV5-1	NA	TRBJ1-3	TGCGCCAGCAGAGACCAGGGGGGAAGCTCTGGAAACACCATATATTTT	CASRDQGGSSGNTIYF
TRBD2	TRBV5-1	NA	TRBJ2-3	TGCGCCAGCAGCCACCAGGGGACTAGCGGGAGGACAGATACGCAGTATTTT	CASSHQGTSGRTDTQYF
NA	TRBV6-5	few	TRBJ1-6	TGTGCCAGCAGTTACGAGACAGTGGGTAATTCACCCCTCCACTTT	CASSYETVGNSPLHF
TRBD1	TRBV6-2/TRBV6-3	many	TRBJ2-7	TGTGCCAGCAGTTACTCGAGGACAGGGGGAAACTACGAGCAGTACTTC	CASSYSRTGGNYEQYF
NA	TRBV19	NA	TRBJ2-7	TGTGCCAGTAGTCCGAACTACTACGAGCAGTACTTC	CASSPNYYEQYF
TRBD2	TRBV2	NA	TRBJ2-7	TGTGCCAGCAGTGGACTAGCGGGAGTGTCCTACGAGCAGTACTTC	CASSGLAGVSYEQYF
NA	TRBV27	NA	TRBJ2-4	TGTGCCAGCAGTTTCAACAGGGAGTCGGTCAAAAACATTCAGTACTTC	CASSFNRESVKNIQYF
TRBD2	TRBV29-1	NA	TRBJ2-1	TGCAGCGTGGGGACTAGCGGCCAAATGAATGAGCAGTTCTTC	CSVGTSGQMNEQFF
TRBD1	TRBV28	NA	TRBJ1-5	TGTGCCAGCAAAGATCAGGGGGCTGGCAATCAGCCCCAGCATTTT	CASKDQGAGNQPQHF
TRBD2	TRBV9	NA	TRBJ2-3	TGTGCCAGCAGCACACCTCGCGGCGGACAGGGACTAGCGGGAGGCACAGATACGCAGTATTTT	CASSTPRGGQGLAGGTDTQYF
TRBD2	TRBV28	once	TRBJ2-5	TGTGCCAGCAGCCTAGCGGGAATACTACAAGAGACCCAGTACTTC	CASSLAGILQETQYF
NA	TRBV28	once	TRBJ1-1	TGTGCCAGCAGTTTTGGACAGTTGAACACTGAAGCTTTCTTT	CASSFGQLNTEAFF
TRBD2	TRBV6-1	NA	TRBJ2-1	TGTGCCAGCAGTGAACGGGCTAGCGGATCCTACAATGAGCAGTTCTTC	CASSERASGSYNEQFF
NA	TRBV5-4	NA	TRBJ1-4	TGTGCCAGCAGCTCCGGACCGAGGGTTGAAAAACTGTTTTTT	CASSSGPRVEKLFF
NA	TRBV11-3	NA	TRBJ2-5	TGTGCCAGCAGCTTAGATTACGGGGGGCGGATCGACTTC	CASSLDYGGRIDF
TRBD2	TRBV5-1	NA	TRBJ2-5	TGCGCCAGCAGCGGATGGACTAGCGGGGGGGCAGAGACCCAGTACTTC	CASSGWTSGGAETQYF
NA	TRBV6-6	NA	TRBJ2-6	TGTGCCAGCAGTCGAACAGGGTCCGCTGGGGCCAACGTCCTGACTTTC	CASSRTGSAGANVLTF
NA	TRBV23-1	few	TRBJ1-5	TGCGCCAGCAAAGCTCCAGTAGGGAGGGTCGATAGCAATCAGCCCCAGCATTTT	CASKAPVGRVDSNQPQHF
NA	TRBV28	NA	TRBJ2-7	TGTGCCAGCAGTTCCCAGGGCAGTTCAAACTACGAGCAGTACTTC	CASSSQGSSNYEQYF
NA	TRBV7-9	NA	TRBJ1-5	TGTGCCAGCAGCTTAGGACAGGACCAGCCCCAGCATTTT	CASSLGQDQPQHF
NA	TRBV21-1	NA	TRBJ2-2	TGTGCCAGCAGCACCAGACAGGGGGCGAACACCGGGGAGCTGTTTTTT	CASSTRQGANTGELFF
TRBD1	TRBV15	NA	TRBJ1-2	TGTGCCACCAGCAACAGACGCAGGGGGATCTACACCTTC	CATSNRRRGIYTF
NA	TRBV2	NA	TRBJ2-1	TGTGCCAGCAGTGAAAATAATTACAATGAGCAGTTCTTC	CASSENNYNEQFF
TRBD1	TRBV6-6	NA	TRBJ2-3	TGTGCCAGCAGTGCACTCGGACAGGGAACAGATACGCAGTATTTT	CASSALGQGTDTQYF
TRBD1	TRBV7-2	NA	TRBJ2-6	TGTGCCAGCAGCTCACCCGACAGGGATCCCTACTCTGGGGCCAACGTCCTGACTTTC	CASSSPDRDPYSGANVLTF
TRBD2	TRBV13	NA	TRBJ2-7	TGTGCCAGCAGCTTCCGGACTAGCGGGAGTGGCGAGCAGTACTTC	CASSFRTSGSGEQYF
TRBD1	TRBV27	NA	TRBJ1-5	TGTGCCAGCAGTTTTGACAGGGTAGGTCAGCCCCAGCATTTT	CASSFDRVGQPQHF
NA	TRBV10-2	NA	TRBJ2-2	TGCGCCAGCAGTGACAATGGCCGGAGGACCGGGGAGCTGTTTTTT	CASSDNGRRTGELFF
TRBD2	TRBV7-9	many	TRBJ2-2	TGTGCCAGCAGCAGTTCCCTGGGGCTTCTAGCGGGAGGAACCGGGGAGCTGTTTTTT	CASSSSLGLLAGGTGELFF
NA	TRBV5-8	NA	TRBJ1-1	TGTGCCAGCAGCTTTGCTGGAGGGCTCCGTTTGAACACTGAAGCTTTCTTT	CASSFAGGLRLNTEAFF
NA	TRBV21-1	NA	TRBJ1-4	TGTGCCAGCAGTAGACAGGGTCTGGGTGAAAAACTGTTTTTT	CASSRQGLGEKLFF
NA	TRBV2	NA	TRBJ2-6	TGTGCCAGCAGCAGACTTGGCTACTCTGGGGCCAACGTCCTGACTTTC	CASSRLGYSGANVLTF
TRBD2	TRBV6-2/TRBV6-3	NA	TRBJ2-7	TGTGCCAGCAGTGCATATTCGACTAGCATCTACGAGCAGTACTTC	CASSAYSTSIYEQYF
TRBD2	TRBV5-1	NA	TRBJ2-7	TGCGCCAGCAGCTTGCAGTCTAGCGGTGCCTACGAGCAGTACTTC	CASSLQSSGAYEQYF
NA	TRBV10-3	NA	TRBJ1-1	TGTGCCATCAGGGGAGTGAACACTGAAGCTTTCTTT	CAIRGVNTEAFF
TRBD1	TRBV19	NA	TRBJ1-1	TGTGCCAGTAGTAAAACGGACAGGAGAATGAACACTGAAGCTTTCTTT	CASSKTDRRMNTEAFF
NA	TRBV6-5	once	TRBJ2-2	TGTGCCAGCCACCCAACAGGGCTCACCGGGGAGCTGTTTTTT	CASHPTGLTGELFF
TRBD2	TRBV5-8	NA	TRBJ2-5	TGTGCCAGCAGTAGCGGGACGGGAGGAAAAGAGACCCAGTACTTC	CASSSGTGGKETQYF
TRBD1	TRBV19	NA	TRBJ1-4	TGTGCCTCCCACAAGGAGGGGGCCAATGAAAAACTGTTTTTT	CASHKEGANEKLFF
NA	TRBV2	NA	TRBJ2-5	TGTGCCAGCAGTGTGTATCCGCAAGAGACCCAGTACTTC	CASSVYPQETQYF
NA	TRBV28	NA	TRBJ1-3	TGTGCCAGCAGTTCCCCCACAGGCCCTGGAAACACCATATATTTT	CASSSPTGPGNTIYF
NA	TRBV3-1/TRBV3-2	once	TRBJ1-1	TGTGCCAGCAGCCCCGGCCCCCGAGGATCGAACACTGAAGCTTTCTTT	CASSPGPRGSNTEAFF
NA	TRBV4-2	NA	TRBJ2-3	TGTGCCAGCAGCCAAGTTCAGGGGGGAACAGATACGCAGTATTTT	CASSQVQGGTDTQYF
NA	TRBV10-1	NA	TRBJ2-3	TGCGCCAGCAGTGAGTCGCCACACACAGATACGCAGTATTTT	CASSESPHTDTQYF
NA	TRBV24-1	NA	TRBJ2-4	TGTGCCACCAGTGATTTCCAGGGGTCCCAGACCAAAAACATTCAGTACTTC	CATSDFQGSQTKNIQYF
TRBD2	TRBV30	many	TRBJ2-1	TGTGCCTGGAAGGTTGGGACTAGCTGGGTTGGGGAGCAGTTCTTC	CAWKVGTSWVGEQFF
NA	TRBV5-6	NA	TRBJ1-6	TGTGCCAGCAGCTTAATTAATGCAGGGAGGTCACCCCTCCACTTT	CASSLINAGRSPLHF